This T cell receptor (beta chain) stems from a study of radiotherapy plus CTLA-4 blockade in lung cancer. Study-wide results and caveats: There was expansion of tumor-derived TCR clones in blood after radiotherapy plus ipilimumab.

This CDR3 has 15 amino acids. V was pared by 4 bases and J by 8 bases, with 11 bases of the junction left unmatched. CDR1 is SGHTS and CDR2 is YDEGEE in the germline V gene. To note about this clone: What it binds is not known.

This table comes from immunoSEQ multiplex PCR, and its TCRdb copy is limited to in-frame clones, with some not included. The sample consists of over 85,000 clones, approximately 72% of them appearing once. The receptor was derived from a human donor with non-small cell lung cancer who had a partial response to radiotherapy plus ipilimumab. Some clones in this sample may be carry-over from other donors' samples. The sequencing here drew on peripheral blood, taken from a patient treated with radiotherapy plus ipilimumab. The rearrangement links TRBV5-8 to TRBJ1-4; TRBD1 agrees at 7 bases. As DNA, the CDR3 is TGTGCCAGCAGCATAGGACAGGCGGTTGTGGAAAAACTGTTTTTT. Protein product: CASSIGQAVVEKLFF.